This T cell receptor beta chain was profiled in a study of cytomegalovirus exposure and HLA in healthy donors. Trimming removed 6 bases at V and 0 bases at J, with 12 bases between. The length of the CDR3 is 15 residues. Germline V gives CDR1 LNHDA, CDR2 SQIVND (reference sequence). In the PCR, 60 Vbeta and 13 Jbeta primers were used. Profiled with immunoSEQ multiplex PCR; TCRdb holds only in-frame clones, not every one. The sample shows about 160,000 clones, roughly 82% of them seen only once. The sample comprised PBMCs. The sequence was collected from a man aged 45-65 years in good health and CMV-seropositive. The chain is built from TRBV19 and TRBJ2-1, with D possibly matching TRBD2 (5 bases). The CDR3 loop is CASRTTGSSYNEQFF. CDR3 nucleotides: TGTGCCAGTAGAACCACGGGGAGCTCCTACAATGAGCAGTTCTTC.